This paragraph covers one TCR beta chain sequence. While infection was still active, Seattle patients were enrolled and then followed longitudinally. The data originate from a study of blood T cell repertoires in COVID-19. The overall study: Sites in the United States, Italy and Spain provided acute and convalescent COVID-19 samples. Nucleic acid was either cDNA or gDNA, and it came from T cells, B-cell-depleted T cells, or PBMCs.

In the source study's methods: Scientists estimated how many nucleated cells there were by amplifying reference gene primers. TCRdb's copy holds only in-frame clones and misses some; the assay was immunoSEQ multiplex PCR. V and J calls and clone size follow that table, whereas D and trimming were derived from the DNA. The table includes about 62,000 clones, 85% to 90% detected once. This TCR came from a woman aged 55-70 years with COVID-19, enrolled during active disease. The sample was peripheral blood.

The CDR3 region has the DNA TGTGCCAGCAGTTTGCTGTCAAGCAGTGGAGTCCACGAGCAGTACTTC. Amino acids: CASSLLSSSGVHEQYF. The chain employs TRBV27 and TRBJ2-7, with D unresolved. The V and J ends lost 3 bases and 5 bases respectively, with 20 bases between them. Germline CDR1 reads MNHEY; CDR2 reads SMNVEV (reference sequence). The CDR3 is made up of 16 amino acids.